The sequence of this TCR beta chain was determined in a study of human T cells and chemical hapten exposure. Using its own MiXCR run on the RACE reads, TCRdb lists one record per CDR3 protein. The sample holds roughly 360,000 distinct CDR3 sequences; 4.8% are singletons and the top ten take 2% to 2.5%. Described time point: patch test 1, 2 weeks after DPC sensitization. Sample treatment: therapeutic diphenylcyclopropenone sensitization with weekly scalp DPC. The V end was cut by 11 bases, the J end by 0 bases, with 17 bases between. The CDR3 is 14 amino acids. Per germline, CDR1 ENHRY and CDR2 SYGVKD.

The specimen was whole blood, collected in connection with sensitization to the hapten diphenylcyclopropenone (DPC). The chain employs TRBV10-3 and TRBJ2-7, with D possibly matching TRBD2 (6 bases). This sequence was found in a woman aged 45-65 years with alopecia areata. Some clones in this sample may be carry-over from other donors' samples. CDR3 protein: CAVTSGSSSYEQYF. CDR3 DNA: TGTGCCGTCACCAGCGGGTCTAGCTCCTACGAGCAGTACTTC.